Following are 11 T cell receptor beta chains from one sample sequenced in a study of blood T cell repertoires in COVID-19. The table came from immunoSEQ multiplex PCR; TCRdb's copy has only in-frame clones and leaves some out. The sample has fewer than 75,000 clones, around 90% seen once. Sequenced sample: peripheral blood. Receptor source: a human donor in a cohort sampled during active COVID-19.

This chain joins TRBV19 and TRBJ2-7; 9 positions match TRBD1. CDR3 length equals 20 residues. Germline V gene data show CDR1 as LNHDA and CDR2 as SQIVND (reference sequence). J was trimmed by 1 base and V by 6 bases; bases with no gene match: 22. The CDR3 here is CASSLRLTGGKLTGSYEQYF. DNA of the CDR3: TGTGCCAGTAGCCTTCGTTTGACAGGGGGGAAGTTAACTGGGTCCTACGAGCAGTACTTC. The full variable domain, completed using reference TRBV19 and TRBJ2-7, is DGGITQSPKYLFRKEGQNVTLSCEQNLNHDAMYWYRQDPGQGLRLIYYSQIVNDFQKGDIAEGYSVSREKKESFPLTVTSAQKNPTAFYLCASSLRLTGGKLTGSYEQYFGPGTRLTVT.

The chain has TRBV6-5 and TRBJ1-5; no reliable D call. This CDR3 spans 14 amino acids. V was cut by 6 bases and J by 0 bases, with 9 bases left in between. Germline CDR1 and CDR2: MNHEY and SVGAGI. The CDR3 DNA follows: TGTGCCAGCAGAAACAGCTATAGCAATCAGCCCCAGCATTTT. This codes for CASRNSYSNQPQHF.

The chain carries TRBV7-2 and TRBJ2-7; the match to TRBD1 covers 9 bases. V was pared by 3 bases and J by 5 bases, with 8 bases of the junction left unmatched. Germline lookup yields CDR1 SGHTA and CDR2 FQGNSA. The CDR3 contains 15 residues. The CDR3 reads CASSFDRGNSHEQYF. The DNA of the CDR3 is TGTGCCAGCAGCTTCGACAGGGGGAACAGCCACGAGCAGTACTTC.

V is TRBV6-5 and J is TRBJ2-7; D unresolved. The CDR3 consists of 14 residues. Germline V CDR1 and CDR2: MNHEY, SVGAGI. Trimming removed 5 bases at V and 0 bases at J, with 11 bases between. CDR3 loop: CASSSSWSSYEQYF. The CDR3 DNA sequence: TGTGCCAGCAGTAGCTCCTGGTCCTCCTACGAGCAGTACTTC.

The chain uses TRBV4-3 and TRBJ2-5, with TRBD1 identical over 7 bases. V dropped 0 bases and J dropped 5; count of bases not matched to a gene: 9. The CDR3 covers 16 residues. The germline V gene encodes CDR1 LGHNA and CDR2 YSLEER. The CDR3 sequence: CASSQEYTGVWETQYF. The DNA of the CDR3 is TGCGCCAGCAGCCAAGAATACACAGGGGTATGGGAGACCCAGTACTTC.

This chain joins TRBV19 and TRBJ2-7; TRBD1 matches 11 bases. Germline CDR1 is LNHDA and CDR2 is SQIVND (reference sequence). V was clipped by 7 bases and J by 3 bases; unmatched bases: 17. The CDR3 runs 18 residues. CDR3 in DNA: TGTGCCAGTACCCCCCATAGCTATCGGACAGGGGGCCACTACGAGCAGTACTTC. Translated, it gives CASTPHSYRTGGHYEQYF. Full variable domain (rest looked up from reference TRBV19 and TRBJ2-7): DGGITQSPKYLFRKEGQNVTLSCEQNLNHDAMYWYRQDPGQGLRLIYYSQIVNDFQKGDIAEGYSVSREKKESFPLTVTSAQKNPTAFYLCASTPHSYRTGGHYEQYFGPGTRLTVT.

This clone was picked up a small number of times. CDR3 sequence: CASSQDPGGTGNEQFF. CDR3 coding DNA: TGTGCCAGCAGCCAAGATCCAGGCGGGACCGGCAATGAGCAGTTCTTC. This rearrangement joins TRBV4-2 to TRBJ2-1; possible D gene TRBD2, 6 bases. CDR1 and CDR2 (germline): LGHNA, YNFKEQ. The CDR3 length is 16 residues. V lost 0 bases and J 6 bases, leaving 15 bases between the germline ends.

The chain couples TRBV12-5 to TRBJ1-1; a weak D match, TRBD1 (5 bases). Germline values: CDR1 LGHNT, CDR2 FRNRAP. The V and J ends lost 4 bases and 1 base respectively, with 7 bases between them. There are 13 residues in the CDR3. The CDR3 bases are TGTGCTAGTGGTTGGGGGGGGAACACTGAAGCTTTCTTT. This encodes CASGWGGNTEAFF.

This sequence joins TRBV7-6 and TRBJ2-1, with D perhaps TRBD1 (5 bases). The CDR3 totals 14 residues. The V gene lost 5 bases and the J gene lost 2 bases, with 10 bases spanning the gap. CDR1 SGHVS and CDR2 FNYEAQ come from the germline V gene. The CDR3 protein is CASSRTNTYNEQFF. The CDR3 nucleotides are TGTGCCAGCAGCCGGACAAACACCTACAATGAGCAGTTCTTC.

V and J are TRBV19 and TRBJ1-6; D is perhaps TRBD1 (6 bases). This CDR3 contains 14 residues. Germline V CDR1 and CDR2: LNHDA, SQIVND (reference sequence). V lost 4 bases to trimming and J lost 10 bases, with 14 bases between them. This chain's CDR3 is CASSTAQGESPLHF. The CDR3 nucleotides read TGTGCCAGTAGTACCGCACAGGGAGAATCACCCCTCCACTTT.

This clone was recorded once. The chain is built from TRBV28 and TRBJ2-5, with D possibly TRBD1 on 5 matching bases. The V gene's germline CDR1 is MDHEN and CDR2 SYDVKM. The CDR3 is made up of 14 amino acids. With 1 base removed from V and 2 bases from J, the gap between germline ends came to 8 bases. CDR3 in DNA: TGTGCCAGCAGTTTATCTTCAGGGCAAGAGACCCAGTACTTC. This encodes CASSLSSGQETQYF.